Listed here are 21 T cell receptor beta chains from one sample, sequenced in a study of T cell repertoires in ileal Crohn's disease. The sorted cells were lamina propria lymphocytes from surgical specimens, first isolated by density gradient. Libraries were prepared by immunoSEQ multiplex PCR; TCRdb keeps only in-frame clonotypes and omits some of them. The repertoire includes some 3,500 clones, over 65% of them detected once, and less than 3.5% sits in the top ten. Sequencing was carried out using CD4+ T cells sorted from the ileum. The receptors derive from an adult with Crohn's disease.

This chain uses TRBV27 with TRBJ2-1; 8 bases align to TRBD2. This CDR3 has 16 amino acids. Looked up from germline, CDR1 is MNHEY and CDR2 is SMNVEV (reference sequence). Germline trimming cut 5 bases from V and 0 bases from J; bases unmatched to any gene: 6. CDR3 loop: CASSLLAGSSYNEQFF. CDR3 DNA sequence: TGTGCCAGCAGTCTTTTAGCGGGGAGCTCCTACAATGAGCAGTTCTTC.

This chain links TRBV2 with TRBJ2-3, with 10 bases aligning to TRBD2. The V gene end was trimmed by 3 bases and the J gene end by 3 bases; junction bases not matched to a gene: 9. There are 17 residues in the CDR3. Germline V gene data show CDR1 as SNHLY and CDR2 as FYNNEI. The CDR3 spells CASSEQSGGVSTDTQYF. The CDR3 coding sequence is TGTGCCAGCAGTGAGCAAAGCGGGGGGGTTAGTACAGATACGCAGTATTTT.

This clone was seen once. The CDR3 region has the DNA TGCGCCAGCAGCCCGGAAGGAAGTAGCAATAATTCACCCCTCCACTTT. Translating it yields CASSPEGSSNNSPLHF. This chain joins TRBV5-1 and TRBJ1-6; no reliable D call. Germline V gene lookup returns CDR1 SGHRS and CDR2 YFSETQ. Trimming removed 4 bases from V and 5 bases from J, with 16 bases in between. The CDR3 extends over 16 amino acids.

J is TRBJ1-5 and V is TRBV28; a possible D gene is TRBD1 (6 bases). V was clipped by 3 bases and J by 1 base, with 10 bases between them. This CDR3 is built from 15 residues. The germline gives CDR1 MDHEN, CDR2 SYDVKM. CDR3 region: CASSLQGTSNQPQHF. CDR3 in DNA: TGTGCCAGCAGTTTGCAGGGGACGAGCAATCAGCCCCAGCATTTT.

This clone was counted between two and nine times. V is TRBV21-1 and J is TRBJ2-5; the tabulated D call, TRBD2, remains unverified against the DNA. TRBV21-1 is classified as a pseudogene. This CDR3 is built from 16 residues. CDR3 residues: CARTNPTSGVQETQYF. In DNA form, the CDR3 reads TGTGCCAGGACAAACCCTACTAGCGGGGTACAAGAGACCCAGTACTTC.

The CDR3 region is CASNGRLETQYF. CDR3 nucleotide sequence: TGTGCCAGCAATGGCAGATTAGAGACCCAGTACTTC. The chain links TRBV6-1 to TRBJ2-5; unclear D gene. The CDR3 covers 12 residues. Trimming removed 7 bases at V and 4 bases at J, with 10 bases between. Looked up from germline, CDR1 is MNHNS and CDR2 is SASEGT.

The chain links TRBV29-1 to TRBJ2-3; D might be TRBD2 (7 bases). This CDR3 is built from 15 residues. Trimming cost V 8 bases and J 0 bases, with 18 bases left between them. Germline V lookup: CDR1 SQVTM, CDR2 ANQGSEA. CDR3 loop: CSSEGEGASTDTQYF. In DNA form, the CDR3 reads TGCAGCTCCGAGGGGGAGGGTGCTAGCACAGATACGCAGTATTTT.

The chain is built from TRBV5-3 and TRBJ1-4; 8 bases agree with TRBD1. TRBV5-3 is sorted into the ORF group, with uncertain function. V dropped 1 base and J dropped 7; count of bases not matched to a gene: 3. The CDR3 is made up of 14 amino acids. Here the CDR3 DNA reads TGTGCCAGAAGCTTGACAGGGGGAACTGAAAAACTGTTTTTT. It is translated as CARSLTGGTEKLFF.

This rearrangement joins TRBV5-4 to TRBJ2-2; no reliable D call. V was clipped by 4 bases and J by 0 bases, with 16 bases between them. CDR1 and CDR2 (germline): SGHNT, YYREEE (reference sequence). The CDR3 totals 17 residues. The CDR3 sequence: CASSDATVGSNTGELFF. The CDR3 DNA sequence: TGTGCCAGCAGCGACGCTACAGTGGGTTCGAACACCGGGGAGCTGTTTTTT.

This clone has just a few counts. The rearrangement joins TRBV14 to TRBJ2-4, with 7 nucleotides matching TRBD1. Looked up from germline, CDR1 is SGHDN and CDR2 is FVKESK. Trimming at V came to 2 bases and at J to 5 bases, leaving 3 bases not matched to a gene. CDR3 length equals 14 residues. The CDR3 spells CASSQLDRQNIQYF. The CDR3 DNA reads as TGTGCCAGCAGCCAATTGGACAGGCAAAACATTCAGTACTTC.

The CDR3 sequence: CASSLGISGEVDTQYF. The CDR3 DNA reads TGCGCCAGCAGCTTGGGTATTAGCGGGGAAGTAGATACGCAGTATTTT. V usage is TRBV5-1 and J usage is TRBJ2-3; the match to TRBD2 covers 8 bases. Germline V gene sequence: CDR1 SGHRS, CDR2 YFSETQ. V was pared by 0 bases and J by 5 bases, with 8 bases of the junction left unmatched. The CDR3 is 16 residues long.

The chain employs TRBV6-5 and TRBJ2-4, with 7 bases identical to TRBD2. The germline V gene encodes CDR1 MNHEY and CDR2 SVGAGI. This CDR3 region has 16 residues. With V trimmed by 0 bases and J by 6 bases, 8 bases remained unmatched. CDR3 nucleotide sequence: TGTGCCAGCAGTTACTCCGGACATTTAGCGGGAAACATTCAGTACTTC. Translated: CASSYSGHLAGNIQYF.

The CDR3: CASSSSGPGFNTEAFF. The CDR3 coding sequence is TGCGCCAGCAGCTCGAGCGGGCCAGGGTTCAACACTGAAGCTTTCTTT. This chain connects TRBV5-1 to TRBJ1-1; D may be TRBD1 (5 bases). The CDR3 is made up of 16 amino acids. CDR1 SGHRS and CDR2 YFSETQ come from the germline V gene. Deletions cut 3 bases from V and 2 bases from J, with 17 bases between.

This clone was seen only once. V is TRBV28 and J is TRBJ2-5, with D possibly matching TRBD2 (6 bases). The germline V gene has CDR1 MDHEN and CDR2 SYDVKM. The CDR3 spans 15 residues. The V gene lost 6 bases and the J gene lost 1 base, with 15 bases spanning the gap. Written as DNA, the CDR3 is TGTGCCAGCAGCCTAGCCGGGACTTCCCAAGAGACCCAGTACTTC. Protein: CASSLAGTSQETQYF.

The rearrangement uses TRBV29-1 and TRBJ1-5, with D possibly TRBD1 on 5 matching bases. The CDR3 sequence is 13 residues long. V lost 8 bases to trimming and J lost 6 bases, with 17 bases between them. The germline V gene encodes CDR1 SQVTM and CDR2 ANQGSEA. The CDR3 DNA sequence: TGCAGCACTCAGGGTGATACGGGTCAGCCCCAGCATTTT. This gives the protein CSTQGDTGQPQHF.

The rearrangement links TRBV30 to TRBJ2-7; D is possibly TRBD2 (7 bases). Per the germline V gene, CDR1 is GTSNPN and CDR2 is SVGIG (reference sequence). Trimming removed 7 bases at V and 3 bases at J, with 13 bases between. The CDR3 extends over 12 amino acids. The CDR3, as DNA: TGTGCCTTTGGGGGGGGCAACTACGAGCAGTACTTC. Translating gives CAFGGGNYEQYF.

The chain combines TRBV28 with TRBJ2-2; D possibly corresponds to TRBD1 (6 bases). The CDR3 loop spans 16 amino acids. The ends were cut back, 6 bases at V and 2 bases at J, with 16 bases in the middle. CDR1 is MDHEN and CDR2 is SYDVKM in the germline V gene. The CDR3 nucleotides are TGTGCCAGCAGCCGGCCGGACAGCCAAAACACCGGGGAGCTGTTTTTT. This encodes CASSRPDSQNTGELFF.

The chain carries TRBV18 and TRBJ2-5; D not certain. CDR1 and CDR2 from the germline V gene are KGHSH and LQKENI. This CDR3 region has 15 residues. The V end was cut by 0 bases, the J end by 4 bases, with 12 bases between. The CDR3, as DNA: TGTGCCAGCTCACCACCGGAGCTATTCGGAGAGACCCAGTACTTC. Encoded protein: CASSPPELFGETQYF.

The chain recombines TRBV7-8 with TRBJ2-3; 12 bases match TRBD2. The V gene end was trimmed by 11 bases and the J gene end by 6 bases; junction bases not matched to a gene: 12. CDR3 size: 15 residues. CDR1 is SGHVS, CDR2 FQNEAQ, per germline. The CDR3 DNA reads TGTGCCGCCAGGAGGACTAGCGGGAATTTCGATACGCAGTATTTT. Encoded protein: CAARRTSGNFDTQYF.

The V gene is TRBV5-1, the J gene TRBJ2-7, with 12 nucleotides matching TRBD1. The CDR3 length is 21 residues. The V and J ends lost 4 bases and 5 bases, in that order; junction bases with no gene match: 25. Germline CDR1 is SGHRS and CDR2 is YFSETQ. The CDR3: CASSIIPPGQGAKLEGDEQYF. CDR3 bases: TGCGCCAGCAGCATAATTCCCCCGGGACAGGGGGCGAAACTGGAAGGGGACGAGCAGTACTTC.

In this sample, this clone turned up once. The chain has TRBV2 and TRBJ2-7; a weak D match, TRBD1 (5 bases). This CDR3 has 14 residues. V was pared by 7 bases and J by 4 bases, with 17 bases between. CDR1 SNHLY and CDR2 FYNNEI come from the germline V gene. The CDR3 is CASNKEGVRYEQYF. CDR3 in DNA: TGTGCCAGCAATAAGGAAGGGGTGCGGTACGAGCAGTACTTC.